This T cell receptor beta chain derives from a study of blood T cell repertoires in COVID-19 (TCRdb year 2020). Background on the whole study: Collaborator samples came from the United States, Italy and Spain and covered acute and convalescent phases of COVID-19. The samples were drawn from the first 160 participants of the ongoing ImmuneRACE study and from about 1,200 subjects provided by 6 global collaborators. The material from the prospective study consisted of cDNA or gDNA derived from T cells, B-cell-depleted T cells, or PBMCs. Deeply sampled blood TCRbeta repertoires from subjects exposed to, actively infected with, or recovered from COVID-19 were included in the dataset. A de-identified subject ID, COVID-19 status, age in years and sex were almost always included in the sample metadata. The repertoires were released in a freely available public database meant as a resource for research on the immune response to SARS-CoV-2. Where available, HLA class I and class II types were obtained from metadata supplied by the sample provider rather than from assay-based typing. General findings and caveats noted by the study authors: The amount of clinical and demographic metadata varied by source and participant and was provided uncurated.

TCRbeta CDR3 regions were amplified from genomic DNA by means of the immunoSEQ Assay, a bias-controlled multiplex PCR. As for the original processing: Nucleated cell counts per sample were estimated from amplification of reference gene primers within the assay. Sequence reads were collapsed and filtered to measure the absolute abundance of every unique TCRbeta CDR3 rearrangement. For each sample, productive Simpson clonality was calculated by taking the square root of Simpson's diversity index across productive rearrangements. TCRdb's version of the immuneACCESS table is confined to in-frame rearrangements and falls short of the full clone set. An unresolved V gene accounts for under half of the shortfall where checked; the remainder is of unknown origin. D and trimming were read from the DNA, whereas the V and J calls and clone size are those reported in that table. This sample lists roughly 570,000 clones; 85% to 90% were detected once. The ten largest account for 7.5% to 9.5% of the sample.

On this clone: What this receptor recognizes is not known. No base quality values were provided; no much bigger clone lies one nucleotide off.

One collaborating source in Seattle enrolled patients during active infection and followed them longitudinally through the course of disease. Whole blood was collected in K2EDTA tubes by collaborating institutions according to the institutions' own protocols. For TCRbeta analysis, collaborators shipped samples in one of three forms: frozen whole blood, isolated PBMCs, or DNA extracted from either of those sample types. Sequenced input: peripheral blood. The sequence derives from a woman aged 45 to 65 with COVID-19, enrolled during active disease.

CDR3 protein: CASSLAMLAEETQYF. The sequenced DNA is TGCGCCAGCAGCTTGGCCATGTTAGCGGAAGAGACCCAGTACTTC. The chain was built from TRBV5-1 and TRBJ2-5, and TRBD2 may be the D gene, going by 6 matching bases. Inclusive of the bounding cysteine and phenylalanine, the CDR3 is 15 residues long. Only the CDR3 DNA stays, 45 bases, in frame from base 1. CDR1 SGHRS and CDR2 YFSETQ were looked up in the germline V gene. V loses 0 bases of germline sequence and J loses 3 bases, and the interval between the two ends is 12 bases. Reference TRBV5-1 and TRBJ2-5 genes cover what lies past the CDR3, so the full variable domain is KAGVTQTPRYLIKTRGQQVTLSCSPISGHRSVSWYQQTPGQGLQFLFEYFSETQRNKGNFPGRFSGRQFSNSRSEMNVSTLELGDSALYLCASSLAMLAEETQYFGPGTRLLVL.